The rows below give T cell receptor beta chains drawn from one sample of a study of blood T cell repertoires in COVID-19. Only in-frame clones appear in the TCRdb table, and some are missing; sequencing was by immunoSEQ multiplex PCR. The sample shows 140,000 to 150,000 clones, approximately 88% of them seen only once. Sequenced input: peripheral blood. These receptors originate from a woman aged 45-60 years with acute or convalescent COVID-19. CDR3s include the opening cysteine and the closing phenylalanine or tryptophan. D genes are given only for firm matches. Where a row states a size, it is once, few, many or the class of an expanded clone; other rows omit it.

d_call	v_call	clone_size	j_call	cdr3_nt	cdr3_aa
TRBD2	TRBV25-1	NA	TRBJ2-1	TGTGCCAGCAGTGCGGGACTAGCGGGAGGCAATGAGCAGTTCTTC	CASSAGLAGGNEQFF
TRBD2	TRBV19	NA	TRBJ2-1	TGTGCCAGTAGTATAGGGCTAGCGGGAGGCAATGAGCAGTTCTTC	CASSIGLAGGNEQFF
TRBD1	TRBV18	NA	TRBJ1-2	TGTGCCAGCTCTCTCACAGGGGCCCGGGATAACTATGGCTACACCTTC	CASSLTGARDNYGYTF
TRBD1	TRBV6-5	NA	TRBJ1-1	TGTGCCAGCTATACCGCCACCGGGACAGGGACTGAAGCTTTCTTT	CASYTATGTGTEAFF
NA	TRBV5-4	few	TRBJ1-2	TGTGCCAGCAGCATGGACAGCTATGGCTACACCTTC	CASSMDSYGYTF
TRBD1	TRBV4-2	NA	TRBJ2-3	TGTGCCAGCAGCCAAGATTGGACAGGGGGCACAGATACGCAGTATTTT	CASSQDWTGGTDTQYF
TRBD1	TRBV19	NA	TRBJ1-3	TGTGCCAGTAGTCGGGACAGGCCCCTATCTGGAAACACCATATATTTT	CASSRDRPLSGNTIYF
NA	TRBV14	NA	TRBJ1-2	TGTGCCAGCAGTCCTAGGGGGAAGGGCTATGGCTACACCTTC	CASSPRGKGYGYTF
TRBD1	TRBV11-2	NA	TRBJ1-1	TGTGCCAGCAGCGTCGACAGGGGTATGAACACTGAAGCTTTCTTT	CASSVDRGMNTEAFF
NA	TRBV7-2	NA	TRBJ1-5	TGTGCCAGCAGCATGACGGGGTTGAGCAATCAGCCCCAGCATTTT	CASSMTGLSNQPQHF
NA	TRBV6-5	NA	TRBJ2-7	TGTGCCACCTCAGCGGGCCCCACCGACTACGAGCAGTACTTC	CATSAGPTDYEQYF
NA	TRBV7-3	NA	TRBJ2-3	TGTGCCAGCAGCCCGGGACTTAGCACAGATACGCAGTATTTT	CASSPGLSTDTQYF
NA	TRBV6-6	NA	TRBJ2-1	TGTGCCAGCACCCAACTCCGCAATGAGCAGTTCTTC	CASTQLRNEQFF
NA	TRBV6-5	NA	TRBJ1-5	TGTGCCAGCACCCCGACTTTCCGAGGGAATCAGCCCCAGCATTTT	CASTPTFRGNQPQHF
NA	TRBV2	NA	TRBJ2-1	TGTGCCAGCAGCGAACGGGGTAGCTCCTACAATGAGCAGTTCTTC	CASSERGSSYNEQFF
TRBD1	TRBV24-1	NA	TRBJ1-5	TGTGCCACCAGTGACCCTACAGGGGTCAATCAGCCCCAGCATTTT	CATSDPTGVNQPQHF
NA	TRBV29-1	NA	TRBJ2-7	TGCAGCGTTGCGGGGCCCCCCGCGGGGAAGGAAGCCTACGAGCAGTACTTC	CSVAGPPAGKEAYEQYF
TRBD1	TRBV7-2	NA	TRBJ1-2	TGTGCCAGCAGCAGAGGACAGGGGGGTAACTATGGCTACACCTTC	CASSRGQGGNYGYTF
NA	TRBV6-5	NA	TRBJ1-5	TGTGCCAGCAGTTACGGCAGGGGAAAACAGCCCCAGCATTTT	CASSYGRGKQPQHF
TRBD1	TRBV18	NA	TRBJ2-1	TGTGCCAGCTCACAGGACAGGGGGTCCTACAATGAGCAGTTCTTC	CASSQDRGSYNEQFF
NA	TRBV6-6	NA	TRBJ2-7	TGTGCCAGCAGCCTTCCGACTAGTCTCTACGAGCAGTACTTC	CASSLPTSLYEQYF
TRBD2	TRBV28	once	TRBJ2-7	TGTGCCAGCACCTCGGGGGGGGCAGGCTTTTACGAGCAGTACTTC	CASTSGGAGFYEQYF
TRBD1	TRBV7-2	NA	TRBJ1-2	TGTGCCAGCAGCCCAGGATGGGGACAGAACTATGGCTACACCTTC	CASSPGWGQNYGYTF
NA	TRBV30	NA	TRBJ2-7	TGTGCCTGGAGTGCCTTAGGCCGGGGGTACTTC	CAWSALGRGYF
NA	TRBV2	NA	TRBJ1-2	TGTGCCAGCAGTGGGTTGACAGCCTCCAGGAGTGGCTACACCTTC	CASSGLTASRSGYTF
TRBD1	TRBV5-4	NA	TRBJ1-1	TGTGCCAGCAGTTGGGGACAGGGGAACACTGAAGCTTTCTTT	CASSWGQGNTEAFF
NA	TRBV7-6	NA	TRBJ1-4	TGTGCCAGCAGTTTAAATTCGGGACAAGCAATGGGCAAACTGTTTTTT	CASSLNSGQAMGKLFF
TRBD1	TRBV10-3	once	TRBJ1-1	TGTGCCATCAGTCGAGGACAGGGGGACACTGAAGCTTTCTTT	CAISRGQGDTEAFF
TRBD1	TRBV29-1	NA	TRBJ2-7	TGCAGCGTTGAAGCCCTGGGACAGGGCTCCTACGAGCAGTACTTC	CSVEALGQGSYEQYF
TRBD2	TRBV9	NA	TRBJ2-1	TGTGCCAGCAGCTTTAGCGGGAGCTCCTACAATGAGCAGTTCTTC	CASSFSGSSYNEQFF
TRBD1	TRBV7-8	NA	TRBJ1-2	TGTGCCAGCAGCAAGGGACAGAGATATGGCTACACCTTC	CASSKGQRYGYTF
NA	TRBV6-6	NA	TRBJ1-5	TGTGCCAGCAGTTCCAGGACAGTTTCTAGCAATCAGCCCCAGCATTTT	CASSSRTVSSNQPQHF
NA	TRBV28	NA	TRBJ1-6	TGTGCCAGCAGTTTTAGGGGACTGGGAACAGCTTATAATTCACCCCTCCACTTT	CASSFRGLGTAYNSPLHF
TRBD1	TRBV23-1	once	TRBJ1-4	TGCGCCAGCAGTCAAACCTCGGACAGGGAGACACGGGATGAAAAACTGTTTTTT	CASSQTSDRETRDEKLFF
NA	TRBV2	NA	TRBJ1-5	TGTGCCAGCAGTGAAGCCAGGGCTAGCAATCAGCCCCAGCATTTT	CASSEARASNQPQHF
TRBD1	TRBV6-6	NA	TRBJ1-6	TGTGCCAGCAGTCCCCTCGGGACAGCCTCCTATAATTCACCCCTCCACTTT	CASSPLGTASYNSPLHF
TRBD2	TRBV2	NA	TRBJ2-3	TGTGCCAGCAGGGGAGGGGTAGATGCTACGCAGTATTTT	CASRGGVDATQYF
NA	TRBV6-6	NA	TRBJ1-2	TGTGCCAGCAGACGAACCGTTCAGGGTTCTCGGCTAGGGGGCTACACCTTC	CASRRTVQGSRLGGYTF
NA	TRBV7-9	NA	TRBJ1-1	TGTGCCAGCAGCAATCAGATGAACACTGAAGCTTTCTTT	CASSNQMNTEAFF
NA	TRBV7-9	NA	TRBJ1-3	TGTGCCAGCAGCCCTAGAGGACACTCTGGAAACACCATATATTTT	CASSPRGHSGNTIYF
NA	TRBV9	NA	TRBJ1-6	TGTGCCAGCAGCGTAGATGGGGGGAGTAGAACCCTCCACTTT	CASSVDGGSRTLHF
NA	TRBV19	NA	TRBJ2-2	TGTGCCAGTAGTATAGCCACAGGGTCTGGGGAGCTGTTTTTT	CASSIATGSGELFF
NA	TRBV12-3/TRBV12-4	NA	TRBJ1-2	TGTGCCAGCAGTTTAGGGGGGGGAGGCTACACCTTC	CASSLGGGGYTF
NA	TRBV6-5	NA	TRBJ1-1	TGTGCCAGCAGTACCGGACAGAGGTGGGACGCTTTCTTT	CASSTGQRWDAFF
NA	TRBV13	NA	TRBJ1-1	TGTGCCAGCAGCTCCCTCCGGGGAACTGAAGCTTTCTTT	CASSSLRGTEAFF
TRBD1	TRBV7-9	once	TRBJ1-3	TGTGCCAGCCGGGACAGGGCAGCCGGAAACACCATATATTTT	CASRDRAAGNTIYF
NA	TRBV18	NA	TRBJ2-1	TGTGCCAGCTCACCCTCCCAGGGGAATGAGCAGTTCTTC	CASSPSQGNEQFF
NA	TRBV18	NA	TRBJ1-2	TGTGCCAGCTCAGGGAGACAGGTCGGGATGGACTACACCTTC	CASSGRQVGMDYTF
NA	TRBV7-9	NA	TRBJ2-1	TGTGCCAGCAGCCGGACGATTGTAGCGAACAATGAGCAGTTCTTC	CASSRTIVANNEQFF